This T cell receptor beta chain was captured in a study of CD8 T cells in ankylosing spondylitis. Study-wide results and caveats: What appeared characteristic of ankylosing spondylitis blood was a TCR beta motif of eight highly homologous variants. Disease-linked clones bore a CD8+ phenotype, appearing relatively rarely in peripheral blood. In the blood and synovial fluid of reactive arthritis, some motif variants had been previously reported.

TCR beta libraries were made by quantitative 5'-RACE with molecular barcodes. From the 5' RACE reads, TCRdb called clonotypes with MiXCR, one entry per CDR3 protein. The sample has approximately 300,000 distinct CDR3 sequences, less than 9.5% seen once. Concerning this clonotype itself: Its matching antigen is unknown.

The CDR3 has 12 amino acids. In germline, CDR1 is DFQATT, CDR2 SNEGSKA (reference sequence). The V end was cut by 4 bases, the J end by 2 bases, with 9 bases between. This receptor was identified in a male donor with ankylosing spondylitis. J is TRBJ2-7 and V is TRBV20-1; a possible D gene is TRBD1 (5 bases). Specimen: blood, either unsorted or a sorted T cell fraction (not recorded which). The CDR3 sequence is CSATRAAYEQYF. The CDR3, as DNA: TGCAGTGCTACCAGGGCGGCCTACGAGCAGTACTTC.